This TCR beta chain was sequenced in a study of blood T cell repertoires in COVID-19. Study-wide context: From the United States, Italy and Spain came samples of acute and convalescent COVID-19. Sources were T cells, B-cell-depleted T cells, or PBMCs; the material itself was cDNA or gDNA.

In the original processing: The authors estimated nucleated cell counts from reference gene primer amplification. TCRdb keeps only in-frame clones here, not all; method: immunoSEQ multiplex PCR. For V, J and clone size, that table is used; D and trimming come from the DNA. The sample has about 80,000 clones; around 89% are singletons. The CDR3 loop spans 16 amino acids. CDR1 and CDR2 (germline): SGHDT, YYEEEE. Unmatched junction bases numbered 7, after V lost 4 bases and J lost 1 base. Source material: peripheral blood. The sequence derives from an elderly woman with acute or convalescent COVID-19. The chain carries TRBV5-6 and TRBJ2-2; 7 bases align to TRBD1. CDR3 in amino acids: CASSLRGTVNTGELFF. As DNA, the CDR3 is TGTGCCAGCAGCCTTAGGGGGACAGTGAACACCGGGGAGCTGTTTTTT.